This entry describes one T cell receptor (beta chain). Its antigen is unidentified. This sample was included in a study of OX40 agonist ivuxolimab in advanced cancers. In the study overall: Ivuxolimab was administered intravenously to patients at 0.01 to 10 mg/kg every 2 weeks. Study observations and caveats: There was clonal expansion of CD4+ and CD8+ blood T cells by week 6 at 0.1 to 3.0 mg/kg.

V lost 6 bases, J lost 5 bases, and 5 bases stayed unmatched. The CDR3 length is 13 residues. Germline CDR1 reads ENHRY; CDR2 reads SYGVKD. The method was immunoSEQ multiplex PCR; TCRdb's version includes in-frame clones alone and lacks a portion of them. The table shows 50,000 to 55,000 clones, with roughly nine tenths occurring only once. Sequenced material: CD4+ or CD8+ T cells sorted from blood, taken in a trial of the OX40 agonist ivuxolimab. The gene calls are TRBV10-3 and TRBJ2-7; 9 bases align to TRBD1. The sequence came from an adult with an advanced solid tumor such as melanoma, head and neck, liver or kidney cancer. The CDR3 loop reads CAIRLGQGDEQYF. Written as DNA, the CDR3 is TGTGCCATCAGGCTGGGACAGGGTGACGAGCAGTACTTC.